The 24 T cell receptor beta chains in this list originate from one sample, sequenced in a study of long-term antiretroviral therapy in people with HIV. Assay version v3.0 of immunoSEQ was used, and it was run at survey level. Using immunoSEQ multiplex PCR, the repertoire was profiled, and TCRdb retains in-frame clones only, with some absent. This table has fewer than 20,000 clones, approximately 85% appearing once. The source material was unsorted PBMCs, sampled 0.5 years after starting antiretroviral therapy. These receptors all stem from a woman aged 40 to 50 with HIV.

This chain joins TRBV9 and TRBJ2-2; TRBD2 agrees at 8 bases. In germline, CDR1 is SGDLS, CDR2 YYNGEE. The J segment lost 2 bases and the V segment lost 3 bases, leaving 6 bases of the junction unmatched. The CDR3 loop spans 16 amino acids. Here the CDR3 DNA reads TGTGCCAGCAGCGGATCCGGGACTAGAAACACCGGGGAGCTGTTTTTT. Translated: CASSGSGTRNTGELFF.

The V gene is TRBV9, the J gene TRBJ2-7, with TRBD2 identical over 11 bases. The germline CDR1 and CDR2 sequences are SGDLS and YYNGEE. The CDR3 length is 16 residues. The junction had 4 bases not matched to a gene; V was cut back by 2 bases and J by 0 bases. DNA for the CDR3: TGTGCCAGCAGCGTTGCTACTAGCGGGAGCTCCTACGAGCAGTACTTC. Its protein is CASSVATSGSSYEQYF.

This clone was detected only a few times. The chain has TRBV7-9 and TRBJ2-7, with D possibly TRBD2 on 5 matching bases. This CDR3 has 13 amino acids. The V gene's germline CDR1 is SEHNR and CDR2 FQNEAQ (reference sequence). The germline V and J ends were trimmed by 0 bases and 5 bases, with 8 bases remaining between them. This CDR3 is CASSLAGVDEQYF. The CDR3 DNA sequence: TGTGCCAGCAGCTTAGCGGGAGTGGACGAGCAGTACTTC.

The chain recombines TRBV7-6 with TRBJ2-1, with 10 bases fitting TRBD1. Germline V CDR1 and CDR2: SGHVS, FNYEAQ. J was trimmed by 4 bases and V by 5 bases; bases with no gene match: 11. The length of the CDR3 is 17 residues. The CDR3 DNA follows: TGTGCCAGCAGCCCCCCGGGACAGGGGCCAGGGTACAATGAGCAGTTCTTC. Protein product: CASSPPGQGPGYNEQFF.

The CDR3 protein is CASSTPDSQKLFF. The CDR3 DNA reads as TGTGCCAGCAGTACCCCCGACAGCCAAAAACTGTTTTTT. The rearrangement joins TRBV6-5 to TRBJ1-4; weak D call: TRBD1 (5 bases). The CDR3 spans 13 residues. CDR1 is MNHEY, CDR2 SVGAGI, per germline. Trimming pared 5 bases from V and 9 bases from J, leaving 13 bases between.

This chain links TRBV20-1 with TRBJ2-3; the D is unclear. The CDR3 runs to 11 residues. Germline CDR1 and CDR2: DFQATT and SNEGSKA (reference sequence). Deletions cut 8 bases from V and 0 bases from J, with 6 bases between. CDR3 protein: CSTRSTDTQYF. CDR3 DNA sequence: TGCAGTACCAGGAGCACAGATACGCAGTATTTT.

V usage is TRBV7-2 and J usage is TRBJ2-7; D not certain. The V gene's germline CDR1 is SGHTA and CDR2 FQGNSA. CDR3 length equals 12 residues. V dropped 5 bases and J dropped 9 bases, with 14 bases sitting between them. This chain's CDR3 is CASSLGETGQYF. Written as DNA, the CDR3 is TGTGCCAGCAGCCTTGGGGAAACGGGGCAGTACTTC.

The chain joins TRBV21-1 to TRBJ2-3; TRBD1, the table's D call, was not compared with the DNA. TRBV21-1 is a documented pseudogene. The CDR3 spans 15 residues. CDR3 amino acids: CASTQGGFLPDTQYF. The DNA of the CDR3 is TGTGCCAGCACCCAGGGGGGTTTCCTCCCAGATACGCAGTATTTT.

This clone has only a few counts. V gene TRBV28 combines with J gene TRBJ2-2, with 8 bases that match TRBD2. Germline CDR1 MDHEN, CDR2 SYDVKM. V shed 6 bases, J shed 6 bases, and the junction held 6 bases outside the gene matches. The length of the CDR3 is 14 residues. The CDR3 DNA sequence: TGTGCCAGCAGGCAGGGACTAGGCCCCGGGGAGCTGTTTTTT. Translation gives CASRQGLGPGELFF.

The chain has TRBV28 and TRBJ2-2, with 10 bases aligning to TRBD1. The germline V gene has CDR1 MDHEN and CDR2 SYDVKM. The CDR3 contains 18 residues. V gave up 4 bases and J gave up 5 bases; unmatched junction bases: 13. CDR3 in DNA: TGTGCCAGCAGTTGGCTCGCGACAGGGGGCACGGGTACCGGGGAGCTGTTTTTT. Its protein product is CASSWLATGGTGTGELFF.

The rearrangement uses TRBV5-4 and TRBJ2-7; TRBD2 is a possible D gene (6 bases). The CDR3 is made up of 16 amino acids. The germline V gene has CDR1 SGHNT and CDR2 YYREEE (reference sequence). Trimming pared 0 bases from V and 4 bases from J, leaving 17 bases between. CDR3 sequence: CASSLGTGTYPYEQYF. CDR3 DNA sequence: TGTGCCAGCAGCTTGGGCACCGGGACTTACCCTTACGAGCAGTACTTC.

The chain is built from TRBV27 and TRBJ2-7; D perhaps matches TRBD1 (6 bases). Germline CDR1 is MNHEY and CDR2 is SMNVEV (reference sequence). Trimming pared 8 bases from V and 3 bases from J, leaving 17 bases between. The CDR3 contains 14 residues. CDR3 sequence: CASREGGAVYEQYF. As DNA, the CDR3 is TGTGCCAGCCGGGAAGGGGGAGCGGTCTACGAGCAGTACTTC.

The chain is built from TRBV6-1 and TRBJ2-3, with 13 bases that match TRBD2. Germline V CDR1 and CDR2: MNHNS, SASEGT. The V segment lost 5 bases and the J segment 13 bases; nucleotides outside the gene matches: 12. The CDR3 loop spans 15 amino acids. CDR3 nucleotides: TGTGCCAGCAGTATCCGGACTAGCGGGAGCCTCTCGGAGTATTTT. It is translated as CASSIRTSGSLSEYF.

This clone showed up just a few times. This chain joins TRBV19 and TRBJ1-1, with D possibly being TRBD1 (6 bases). Germline lookup yields CDR1 LNHDA and CDR2 SQIVND (reference sequence). The V and J ends lost 7 bases and 5 bases respectively, with 17 bases between them. The CDR3 length is 14 residues. CDR3 sequence (DNA): TGTGCCAGTAAATCCGGGACCCAGGGGACTGAAGCTTTCTTT. Translating gives CASKSGTQGTEAFF.

The rearrangement uses TRBV7-9 and TRBJ2-7; D tentatively fits TRBD1 or TRBD2 (5 bases each). The V end was cut by 11 bases, the J end by 6 bases, with 17 bases between. The CDR3 sequence is 12 residues long. Germline CDR1 reads SEHNR; CDR2 reads FQNEAQ (reference sequence). Written as DNA, the CDR3 is TGTGCCGTCAATAGAGGGGCCCGCGAGCAGTACTTC. It codes for CAVNRGAREQYF.

This clone has just a few counts. The rearrangement joins TRBV7-9 to TRBJ1-1; D is perhaps TRBD1 (6 bases). With 5 bases removed from V and 10 bases from J, the gap between germline ends came to 29 bases. The CDR3 covers 17 residues. The germline gives CDR1 SEHNR, CDR2 FQNEAQ (reference sequence). The chain's CDR3 is CASSNNPTWGRVIRAFF. The CDR3 DNA follows: TGTGCCAGCAGCAATAACCCAACCTGGGGGCGAGTGATCCGAGCTTTCTTT.

V gene TRBV7-2 combines with J gene TRBJ2-3; 9 bases are a match to TRBD2. The CDR3 is made up of 18 amino acids. V lost 5 bases, J lost 0 bases, and 12 bases stayed unmatched. From germline, CDR1 is SGHTA and CDR2 FQGNSA. This chain's CDR3 is CASSRAGLLAGSTDTQYF. In DNA, the CDR3 is TGTGCCAGCAGCCGAGCGGGACTTCTAGCGGGGAGCACAGATACGCAGTATTTT.

This clone appeared a single time. The chain links TRBV7-2 to TRBJ2-3; the match to TRBD1 covers 8 bases. Germline loops: CDR1 SGHTA, CDR2 FQGNSA. The V segment lost 5 bases and the J segment 3 bases; nucleotides outside the gene matches: 10. The CDR3 contains 16 residues. The CDR3 DNA is TGTGCCAGCAGCCCGCAGGGGGCGAGTATTACAGATACGCAGTATTTT. Translating gives CASSPQGASITDTQYF.

This clone turned up a few times. V and J are TRBV6-1 and TRBJ1-1; 8 bases line up with TRBD1. The germline gives CDR1 MNHNS, CDR2 SASEGT. The CDR3 spans 16 residues. V lost 3 bases, J lost 1 base, and 7 bases stayed unmatched. In nucleotides, the CDR3 is TGTGCCAGCAGTGACCCAGGGGGCTTGTCGAACACTGAAGCTTTCTTT. It is translated as CASSDPGGLSNTEAFF.

This chain joins TRBV10-3 and TRBJ2-3; 9 nucleotides match TRBD1. Germline loops: CDR1 ENHRY, CDR2 SYGVKD. Germline trimming cut 3 bases from V and 6 bases from J; bases unmatched to any gene: 4. The CDR3 loop spans 14 amino acids. CDR3 sequence: CAISENDRGDTQYF. The CDR3 nucleotides are TGTGCCATCAGTGAAAACGACAGGGGGGATACGCAGTATTTT.

The rearrangement uses TRBV5-5 and TRBJ1-2; no firm D call. This CDR3 contains 15 residues. CDR1 and CDR2 (germline): SGHKS, YYEKEE (reference sequence). The V gene lost 0 bases and the J gene lost 0 bases, with 9 bases spanning the gap. The CDR3 spells CASSLAASANYGYTF. The CDR3 DNA reads as TGTGCCAGCAGCTTGGCAGCGTCAGCTAACTATGGCTACACCTTC.

The V and J genes are TRBV28 and TRBJ1-1, with TRBD1 matching over 7 bases. Trimming at V came to 4 bases and at J to 7 bases, leaving 12 bases not matched to a gene. The length of the CDR3 is 15 residues. Per germline, CDR1 MDHEN and CDR2 SYDVKM. The CDR3 DNA is TGTGCCAGCAGTTCGGGACAGATACGAACAATTGAAGCTTTCTTT. Residues: CASSSGQIRTIEAFF.

In DNA, the CDR3 is TGTGCCAGTAGTATCTACACCGGGGAGCTGTTTTTT. Protein product: CASSIYTGELFF. The chain links TRBV19 to TRBJ2-2; D gene uncertain. Germline values: CDR1 LNHDA, CDR2 SQIVND (reference sequence). Trimming cost V 3 bases and J 3 bases, with 2 bases left between them. The CDR3 covers 12 residues.

This sequence joins TRBV7-2 and TRBJ1-1; D gene ambiguous. V lost 5 bases and J 1 base, leaving 8 bases between the germline ends. Germline CDR1 reads SGHTA; CDR2 reads FQGNSA. The CDR3 extends over 13 amino acids. The CDR3 here is CASSPGPNTEAFF. The CDR3 nucleotides read TGTGCCAGCAGCCCCGGACCGAACACTGAAGCTTTCTTT.